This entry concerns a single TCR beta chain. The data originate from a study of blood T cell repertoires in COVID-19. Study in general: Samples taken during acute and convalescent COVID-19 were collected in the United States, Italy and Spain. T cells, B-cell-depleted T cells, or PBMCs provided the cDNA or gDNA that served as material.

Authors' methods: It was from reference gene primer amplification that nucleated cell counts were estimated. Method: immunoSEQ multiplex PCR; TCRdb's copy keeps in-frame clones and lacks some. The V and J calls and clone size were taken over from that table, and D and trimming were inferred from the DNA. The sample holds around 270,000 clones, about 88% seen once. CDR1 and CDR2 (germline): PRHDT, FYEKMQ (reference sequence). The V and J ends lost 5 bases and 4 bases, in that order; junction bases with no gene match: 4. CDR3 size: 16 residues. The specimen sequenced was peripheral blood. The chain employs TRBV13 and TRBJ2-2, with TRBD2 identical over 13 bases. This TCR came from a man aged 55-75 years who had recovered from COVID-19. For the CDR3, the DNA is TGTGCCAGCAGCGTCCGACTAGCGGGGGGCACCGGGGAGCTGTTTTTT. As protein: CASSVRLAGGTGELFF.